This T cell receptor beta chain was captured in a study of T cell responses to AZD1222 COVID-19 vaccine. Study-wide results and caveats: After the peak T cell response, and only then, were repertoires sampled.

Germline CDR1 is SQVTM and CDR2 is ANQGSEA. V lost 4 bases to trimming and J lost 8 bases; unmatched junction nucleotides: 14. This CDR3 is 15 amino acids long. This table comes from immunoSEQ multiplex PCR, and its TCRdb copy is limited to in-frame clones, with some not included. This repertoire shows fewer than 200,000 clones, about nine tenths found once; its top ten account for 1.5% to 2%. As regards this clone: The antigen remains undetermined.

The genes are TRBV29-1 and TRBJ1-2, with 9 bases identical to TRBD1. The receptor was derived from an adult who received the AZD1222 COVID-19 vaccine. Sequences were derived from peripheral blood, sampled 28 days after the second AZD1222 dose. CDR3 sequence (DNA): TGCAGCGTTGTGGACAGGGGATATACCTCGGGGGGCTACACCTTC. Encoded protein: CSVVDRGYTSGGYTF.